The 14 T cell receptor beta chains listed next were all sequenced from one sample in a study of cytomegalovirus exposure and HLA in healthy donors. The PCR ran on 60 Vbeta and 13 Jbeta primers. This table comes from immunoSEQ multiplex PCR, and its TCRdb copy is limited to in-frame clones, with some not included. The sample has some 120,000 clones, 82% seen once. The sample was PBMCs. The origin of the receptors is a male donor in good health and CMV-seropositive.

The CDR3 nucleotides are TGTGCCAGCAGTTTAGCAGGACAGATTAATTCACCCCTCCACTTT. Amino acid sequence: CASSLAGQINSPLHF. The chain uses TRBV27 and TRBJ1-6; D possibly corresponds to TRBD1 (6 bases). The CDR3 length is 15 residues. V lost 2 bases and J 6 bases, leaving 11 bases between the germline ends. Germline-derived CDR1 and CDR2 are MNHEY and SMNVEV (reference sequence).

The gene calls are TRBV19 and TRBJ2-7, with D hard to call. The germline V gene encodes CDR1 LNHDA and CDR2 SQIVND (reference sequence). V lost 2 bases and J 0 bases, leaving 8 bases between the germline ends. This CDR3 is 14 amino acids long. The CDR3 spells CASSIYASSYEQYF. Here the CDR3 DNA reads TGTGCCAGTAGTATATATGCGAGCTCCTACGAGCAGTACTTC.

Remarks on this clone: A junction end diverges from the germline sequence, so it may reflect a read error. The rearrangement links TRBV30 to TRBJ1-3, with 7 nucleotides matching TRBD1. CDR1 is GTSNPN and CDR2 is SVGIG in the germline V gene (reference sequence). The CDR3 length is 14 residues. In nucleotides, the CDR3 is TGTGCCTGGACCCGCCAGGGGGTTGGAGACACCATATATTTT. This encodes CAWTRQGVGDTIYF.

V and J are TRBV27 and TRBJ2-3; 8 bases align to TRBD2. The J segment lost 1 base and the V segment lost 8 bases, leaving 8 bases of the junction unmatched. From germline, CDR1 is MNHEY and CDR2 SMNVEV (reference sequence). The CDR3 is 15 residues long. CDR3 sequence reads: CASHLSGIGTDTQYF. Here the CDR3 DNA reads TGTGCCAGCCATCTTAGCGGGATAGGCACAGATACGCAGTATTTT.

The rearrangement uses TRBV6-1 and TRBJ2-5; 12 positions agree with TRBD2. Germline V gene sequence: CDR1 MNHNS, CDR2 SASEGT. The CDR3 loop spans 15 amino acids. V lost 10 bases and J lost 7; bases outside the gene matches: 13. The DNA for the CDR3 is TGTGCCATGAGGACTAGCGGGACGGCGGGTGCGACCCAGTACTTC. It codes for CAMRTSGTAGATQYF.

The chain couples TRBV10-3 to TRBJ2-5, with 8 positions matching TRBD1. J lost 5 bases, V lost 0 bases, and 2 bases had no gene match. The germline CDR1 and CDR2 sequences are ENHRY and SYGVKD. This CDR3 comprises 14 residues. This CDR3 is CAISESQGAETQYF. In DNA form, the CDR3 reads TGTGCCATCAGTGAGTCGCAGGGGGCTGAGACCCAGTACTTC.

This chain joins TRBV2 and TRBJ2-7; TRBD2 matches at 9 bases. Germline CDR1 SNHLY, CDR2 FYNNEI. This CDR3 comprises 17 residues. J lost 8 bases, V lost 4 bases, and 18 bases had no gene match. CDR3 DNA sequence: TGTGCCAGCAGTGCGGTGGCGGGAGGGCCCCACGGTTTGAAGCAGTACTTC. Translation: CASSAVAGGPHGLKQYF.

This chain links TRBV7-9 with TRBJ2-1; 12 nucleotides agree with TRBD2. V shed 5 bases and J 9 bases; nucleotides not matched to a gene: 11. The CDR3 spans 16 residues. Germline V CDR1 and CDR2: SEHNR, FQNEAQ (reference sequence). CDR3 in amino acids: CASSGRRTSGGSEQFF. The DNA for the CDR3 is TGTGCCAGCAGCGGTAGACGTACTAGCGGGGGGAGTGAGCAGTTCTTC. The full variable domain, completed using reference TRBV7-9 and TRBJ2-1, is DTGVSQNPRHKITKRGQNVTFRCDPISEHNRLYWYRQTLGQGPEFLTYFQNEAQLEKSRLLSDRFSAERPKGSFSTLEIQRTEQGDSAMYLCASSGRRTSGGSEQFFGPGTRLTVL.

V usage is TRBV7-2 and J usage is TRBJ2-1; TRBD2 aligns across 12 bases. Germline V gives CDR1 SGHTA, CDR2 FQGNSA. With 1 base clipped from V and 9 bases from J, the junction kept 10 bases outside the gene matches. CDR3 length: 17 amino acids. The CDR3 here is CASSLVASGRAAGEQFF. For the CDR3, the DNA is TGTGCCAGCAGCTTAGTGGCTAGCGGGAGGGCCGCTGGTGAGCAGTTCTTC.

This chain links TRBV7-9 with TRBJ1-2; D uncertain. The V gene's germline CDR1 is SEHNR and CDR2 FQNEAQ (reference sequence). This CDR3 contains 12 residues. Trimming took off 5 bases at V and 7 bases at J, with 11 bases between the two ends. CDR3: CASSLDFSGYTF. Here the CDR3 DNA reads TGTGCCAGCAGCCTTGACTTCTCTGGCTACACCTTC.

This clone was observed a single time. The V gene is TRBV27, the J gene TRBJ1-4; 8 nucleotides line up with TRBD1. CDR1 MNHEY and CDR2 SMNVEV come from the germline V gene (reference sequence). V lost 0 bases and J lost 6; bases outside the gene matches: 3. The CDR3 is 15 residues long. CDR3 DNA: TGTGCCAGCAGTTTATCCGGACAGGGCTATGAAAAACTGTTTTTT. Translation: CASSLSGQGYEKLFF.

This chain's CDR3 is CASSRLENTGELFF. The CDR3, as DNA: TGTGCCAGCAGTCGACTGGAGAACACCGGGGAGCTGTTTTTT. The chain combines TRBV28 with TRBJ2-2; no firm D call. Germline V gene sequence: CDR1 MDHEN, CDR2 SYDVKM. V was cut by 5 bases and J by 1 base, with 8 bases left in between. There are 14 residues in the CDR3.

The chain combines TRBV5-1 with TRBJ1-1; 7 nucleotides match TRBD1. Germline lookup yields CDR1 SGHRS and CDR2 YFSETQ. CDR3 size: 15 residues. The V and J ends lost 0 bases and 0 bases, in that order; junction bases with no gene match: 2. The CDR3 DNA reads TGCGCCAGCAGCTTGGAGGGGGCAATGAACACTGAAGCTTTCTTT. Protein sequence: CASSLEGAMNTEAFF.

The chain links TRBV13 to TRBJ2-7, with 10 bases identical to TRBD1. Trimming cost V 5 bases and J 5 bases; bases outside gene matches: 9. Germline V gives CDR1 PRHDT, CDR2 FYEKMQ (reference sequence). The CDR3 consists of 15 residues. CDR3 sequence: CASSHRDRGRDEQYF. Written as DNA, the CDR3 is TGTGCCAGCAGCCACCGGGACAGGGGAAGAGACGAGCAGTACTTC.